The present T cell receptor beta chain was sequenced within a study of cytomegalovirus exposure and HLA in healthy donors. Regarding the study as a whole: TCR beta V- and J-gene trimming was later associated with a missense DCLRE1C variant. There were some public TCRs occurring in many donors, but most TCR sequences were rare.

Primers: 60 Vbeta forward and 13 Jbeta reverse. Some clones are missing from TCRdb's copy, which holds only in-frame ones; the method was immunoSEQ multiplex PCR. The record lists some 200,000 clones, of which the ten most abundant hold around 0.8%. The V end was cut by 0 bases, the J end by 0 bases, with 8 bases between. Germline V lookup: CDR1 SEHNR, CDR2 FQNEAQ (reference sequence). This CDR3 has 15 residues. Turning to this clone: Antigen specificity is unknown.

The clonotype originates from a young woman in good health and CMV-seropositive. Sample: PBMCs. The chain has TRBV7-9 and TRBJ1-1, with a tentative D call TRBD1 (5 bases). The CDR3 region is CASSLAGTVNTEAFF. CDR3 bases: TGTGCCAGCAGCTTAGCCGGGACTGTGAACACTGAAGCTTTCTTT.